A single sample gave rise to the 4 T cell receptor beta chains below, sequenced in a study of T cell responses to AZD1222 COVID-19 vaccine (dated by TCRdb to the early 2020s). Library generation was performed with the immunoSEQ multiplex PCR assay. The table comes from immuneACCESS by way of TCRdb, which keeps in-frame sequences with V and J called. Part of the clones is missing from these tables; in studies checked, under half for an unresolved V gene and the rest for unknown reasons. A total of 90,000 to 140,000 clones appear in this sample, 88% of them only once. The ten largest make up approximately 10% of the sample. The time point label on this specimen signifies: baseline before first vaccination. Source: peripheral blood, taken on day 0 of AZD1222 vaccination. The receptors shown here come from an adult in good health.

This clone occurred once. This CDR3 is CSASRGAITGNEQFF. For the CDR3, the DNA is TGCAGTGCTAGTCGGGGTGCAATTACAGGCAATGAGCAGTTCTTC. The gene calls are TRBV20-1 and TRBJ2-1; D assignment may be TRBD1 or TRBD2 (5 bases each). This CDR3 has 15 residues. The ends were cut back, 3 bases at V and 6 bases at J, with 18 bases in the middle. Germline-derived CDR1 and CDR2 are DFQATT and SNEGSKA (reference sequence).

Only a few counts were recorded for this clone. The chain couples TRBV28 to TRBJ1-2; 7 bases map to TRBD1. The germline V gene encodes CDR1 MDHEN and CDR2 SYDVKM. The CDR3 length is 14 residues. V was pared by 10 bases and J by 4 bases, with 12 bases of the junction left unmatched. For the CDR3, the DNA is TGTGCCACCGGGTCCAATGACAGGGCCTATGGCTACACCTTC. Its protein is CATGSNDRAYGYTF.

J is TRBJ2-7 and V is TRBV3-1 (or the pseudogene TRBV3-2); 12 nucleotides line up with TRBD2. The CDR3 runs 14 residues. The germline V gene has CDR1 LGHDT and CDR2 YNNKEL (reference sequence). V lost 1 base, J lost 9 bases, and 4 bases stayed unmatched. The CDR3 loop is CASSQGLAGVGQYF. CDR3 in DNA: TGTGCCAGCAGCCAAGGACTAGCGGGAGTAGGGCAGTACTTC.

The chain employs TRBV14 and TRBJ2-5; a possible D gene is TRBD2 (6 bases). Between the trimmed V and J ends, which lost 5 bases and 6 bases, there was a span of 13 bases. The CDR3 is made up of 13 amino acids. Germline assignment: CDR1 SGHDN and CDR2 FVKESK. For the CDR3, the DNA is TGTGCCAGCAGCTTCGGGAGTCGAAAGACCCAGTACTTC. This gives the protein CASSFGSRKTQYF.